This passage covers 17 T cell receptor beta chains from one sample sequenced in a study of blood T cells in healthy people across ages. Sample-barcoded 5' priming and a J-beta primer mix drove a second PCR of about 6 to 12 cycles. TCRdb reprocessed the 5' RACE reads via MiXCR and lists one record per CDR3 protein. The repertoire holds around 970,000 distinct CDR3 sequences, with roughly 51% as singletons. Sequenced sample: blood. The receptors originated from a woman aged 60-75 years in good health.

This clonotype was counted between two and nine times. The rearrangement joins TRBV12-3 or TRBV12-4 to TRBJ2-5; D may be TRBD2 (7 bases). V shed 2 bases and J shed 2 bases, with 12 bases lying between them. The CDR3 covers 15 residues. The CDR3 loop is CASSLYRGGQETQYF. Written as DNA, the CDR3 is TGTGCCAGCAGTTTATATAGGGGGGGTCAAGAGACCCAGTACTTC.

DNA for the CDR3: TGTGCCATCAGTGAGCCGGGACAACCGGCTGTCCGAAAACTGTTTTTT. The encoded protein is CAISEPGQPAVRKLFF. V and J are TRBV10-3 and TRBJ1-4; maybe TRBD1 (6 bases). The length of the CDR3 is 16 residues. Germline V gene data show CDR1 as ENHRY and CDR2 as SYGVKD. The V end was cut by 2 bases, the J end by 10 bases, with 20 bases between.

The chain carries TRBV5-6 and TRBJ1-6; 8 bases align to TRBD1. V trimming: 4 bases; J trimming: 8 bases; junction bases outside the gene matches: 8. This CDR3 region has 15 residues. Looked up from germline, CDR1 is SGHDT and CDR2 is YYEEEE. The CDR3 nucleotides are TGTGCCAGCAGCATCCGGGACAGGAAACATTCACCCCTCCACTTT. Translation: CASSIRDRKHSPLHF.

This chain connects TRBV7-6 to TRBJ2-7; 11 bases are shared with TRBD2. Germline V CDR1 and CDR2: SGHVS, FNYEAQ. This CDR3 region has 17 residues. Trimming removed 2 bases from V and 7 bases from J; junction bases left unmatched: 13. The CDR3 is CASSLRTSGPGGGEQYF. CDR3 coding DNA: TGTGCCAGCAGCTTAAGGACTAGCGGGCCCGGAGGAGGAGAGCAGTACTTC.

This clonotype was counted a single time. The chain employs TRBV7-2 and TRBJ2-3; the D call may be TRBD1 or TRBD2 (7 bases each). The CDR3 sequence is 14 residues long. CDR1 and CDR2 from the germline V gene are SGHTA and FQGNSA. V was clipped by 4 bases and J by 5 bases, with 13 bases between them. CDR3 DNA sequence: TGTGCCAGCAGCTGGTCCAGGGGGGGAGATACGCAGTATTTT. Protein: CASSWSRGGDTQYF.

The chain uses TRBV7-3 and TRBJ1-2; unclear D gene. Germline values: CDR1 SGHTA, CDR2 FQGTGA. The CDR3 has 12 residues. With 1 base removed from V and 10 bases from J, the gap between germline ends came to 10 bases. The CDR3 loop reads CASSLNRVFYTF. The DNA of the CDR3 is TGTGCCAGCAGCTTAAATCGGGTTTTCTACACCTTC.

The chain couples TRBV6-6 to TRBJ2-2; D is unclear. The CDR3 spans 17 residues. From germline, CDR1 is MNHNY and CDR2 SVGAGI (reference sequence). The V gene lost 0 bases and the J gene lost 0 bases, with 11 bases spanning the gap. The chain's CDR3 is CASSYSRSSANTGELFF. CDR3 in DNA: TGTGCCAGCAGTTACTCGAGGTCGTCCGCGAACACCGGGGAGCTGTTTTTT.

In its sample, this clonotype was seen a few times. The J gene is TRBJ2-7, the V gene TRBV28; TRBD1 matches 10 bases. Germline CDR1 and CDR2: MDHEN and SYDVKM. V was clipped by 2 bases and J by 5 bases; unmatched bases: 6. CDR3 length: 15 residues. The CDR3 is CASSLVTGGLHEQYF. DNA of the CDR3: TGTGCCAGCAGTTTAGTGACAGGGGGCCTCCACGAGCAGTACTTC.

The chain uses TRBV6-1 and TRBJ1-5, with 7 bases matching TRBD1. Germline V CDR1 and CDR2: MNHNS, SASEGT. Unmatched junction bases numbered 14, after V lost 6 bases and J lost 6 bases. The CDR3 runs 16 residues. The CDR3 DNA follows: TGTGCCAGCAGCGTAACCGGTACAGGGGTCGGTCAGCCCCAGCATTTT. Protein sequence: CASSVTGTGVGQPQHF.

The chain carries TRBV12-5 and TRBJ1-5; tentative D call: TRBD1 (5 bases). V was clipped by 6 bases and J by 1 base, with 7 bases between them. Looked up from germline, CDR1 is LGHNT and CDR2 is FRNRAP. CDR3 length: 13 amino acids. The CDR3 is CASGRDSNQPQHF. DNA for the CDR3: TGTGCTAGTGGCCGGGACAGCAATCAGCCCCAGCATTTT.

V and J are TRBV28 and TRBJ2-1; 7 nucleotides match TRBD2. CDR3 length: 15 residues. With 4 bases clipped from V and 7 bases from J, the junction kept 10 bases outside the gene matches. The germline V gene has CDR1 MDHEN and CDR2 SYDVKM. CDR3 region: CASSSGPGGGNEQFF. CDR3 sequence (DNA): TGTGCCAGCAGTTCCGGGCCCGGGGGAGGGAATGAGCAGTTCTTC.

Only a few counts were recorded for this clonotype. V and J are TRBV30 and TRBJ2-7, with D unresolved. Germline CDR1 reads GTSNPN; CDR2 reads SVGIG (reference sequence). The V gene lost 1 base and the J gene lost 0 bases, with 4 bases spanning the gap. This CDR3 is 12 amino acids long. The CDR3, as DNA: TGTGCCTGGAGTGCCCTCTCCTACGAGCAGTACTTC. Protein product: CAWSALSYEQYF.

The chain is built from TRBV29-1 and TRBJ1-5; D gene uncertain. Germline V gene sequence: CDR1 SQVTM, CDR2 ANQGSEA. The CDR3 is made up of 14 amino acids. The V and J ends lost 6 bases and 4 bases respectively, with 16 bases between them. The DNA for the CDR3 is TGCAGCGTCCTATGGACGGGAGGTAATCAGCCCCAGCATTTT. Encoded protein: CSVLWTGGNQPQHF.

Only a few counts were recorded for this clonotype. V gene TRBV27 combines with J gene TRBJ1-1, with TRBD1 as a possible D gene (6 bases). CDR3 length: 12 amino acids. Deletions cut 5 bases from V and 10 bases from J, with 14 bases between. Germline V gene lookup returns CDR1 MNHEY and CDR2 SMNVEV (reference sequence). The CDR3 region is CASSLIQGPAFF. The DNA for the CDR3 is TGTGCCAGCAGTCTTATACAGGGACCAGCTTTCTTT.

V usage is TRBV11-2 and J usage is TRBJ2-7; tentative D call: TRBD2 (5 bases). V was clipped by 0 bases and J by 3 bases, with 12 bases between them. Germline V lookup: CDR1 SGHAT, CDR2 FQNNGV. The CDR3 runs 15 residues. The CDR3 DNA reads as TGTGCCAGCAGCTTAGATCTAGCCGGCGTCTACGAGCAGTACTTC. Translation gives CASSLDLAGVYEQYF.

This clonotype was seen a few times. The CDR3 nucleotides are TGCAGTGCAAGGGGACTAGCGGGATTGCAGACCCAGTACTTC. It codes for CSARGLAGLQTQYF. The V call is TRBV20-1, the J call TRBJ2-7; TRBD2 aligns across 13 bases. Matching the DNA end better, TRBJ2-5 makes the J call doubtful. Looked up from germline, CDR1 is DFQATT and CDR2 is SNEGSKA (reference sequence). The CDR3 covers 14 residues.

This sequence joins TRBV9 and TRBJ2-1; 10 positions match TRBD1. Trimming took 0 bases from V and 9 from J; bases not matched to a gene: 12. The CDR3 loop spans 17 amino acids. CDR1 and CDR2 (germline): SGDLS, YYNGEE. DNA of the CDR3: TGTGCCAGCAGCGTAGAGGGAGACAGGGGGCGCGTCGGTGAGCAGTTCTTC. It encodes CASSVEGDRGRVGEQFF.